The 6 T cell receptor beta chains reported below all come from one sample, sequenced in a study of shared clonotypes between healthy human individuals. Repertoires were generated with immunoSEQ multiplex PCR, while TCRdb's copy carries only in-frame clones and drops some. This table holds approximately 530,000 clones, about 96% found once. Sequenced: naive CD4+ T cells sorted from blood. Specified subset: CD45RA+ positively selected. The receptors shown here come from a woman in her twenties or thirties in good health.

DNA for the CDR3: TGTGCCAGCAGTTTAAGGGGGTGGTCAACTAATGAAAAACTGTTTTTT. This codes for CASSLRGWSTNEKLFF. The J gene is TRBJ1-4, the V gene TRBV28, with a weak D call TRBD1 (6 bases). CDR1 and CDR2 (germline): MDHEN, SYDVKM. CDR3 length: 16 residues. V lost 2 bases and J 0 bases, leaving 10 bases between the germline ends.

The CDR3 reads CASSLSWTLNYGYTF. CDR3 DNA sequence: TGTGCCAGCAGTTTATCTTGGACACTCAACTATGGCTACACCTTC. The chain links TRBV27 to TRBJ1-2; D might be TRBD1 (5 bases). The ends were cut back, 0 bases at V and 2 bases at J, with 10 bases in the middle. Germline V gene data show CDR1 as MNHEY and CDR2 as SMNVEV (reference sequence). CDR3 length: 15 amino acids.

This chain uses TRBV21-1 with TRBJ1-5; the listed D gene, TRBD1, was not tested against the DNA. TRBV21-1 is a pseudogene. The CDR3 covers 15 residues. In DNA, the CDR3 is TGTCCAAGGATGGGAGGAGACAGGGAGGTGCAGCCCCAGCATTTT. Translating it yields CPRMGGDREVQPQHF.

The chain links TRBV7-9 to TRBJ2-7, with unresolved D. The CDR3 runs to 15 residues. The V gene lost 4 bases and the J gene lost 0 bases, with 13 bases spanning the gap. In germline, CDR1 is SEHNR, CDR2 FQNEAQ (reference sequence). The CDR3, as DNA: TGTGCCAGCAGCTCCTTCACGGGTCCCTCCTACGAGCAGTACTTC. This encodes CASSSFTGPSYEQYF.

A single count supports this clone. The chain uses TRBV2 and TRBJ1-4, with D perhaps matching TRBD1 (6 bases). From germline, CDR1 is SNHLY and CDR2 FYNNEI. The V end was cut by 7 bases, the J end by 4 bases, with 19 bases between. CDR3 size: 16 residues. The DNA for the CDR3 is TGTGCCAGCAAAGGGACATTTGGCGGGGGTAATGAAAAACTGTTTTTT. The encoded protein is CASKGTFGGGNEKLFF.

This chain connects TRBV30 to TRBJ1-5; 7 positions match TRBD1. Germline V gives CDR1 GTSNPN, CDR2 SVGIG (reference sequence). J lost 3 bases, V lost 5 bases, and 10 bases had no gene match. This CDR3 contains 15 residues. For the CDR3, the DNA is TGTGCCTGGGCACAGGGGAAGCTTAACAATCAGCCCCAGCATTTT. Residues: CAWAQGKLNNQPQHF.